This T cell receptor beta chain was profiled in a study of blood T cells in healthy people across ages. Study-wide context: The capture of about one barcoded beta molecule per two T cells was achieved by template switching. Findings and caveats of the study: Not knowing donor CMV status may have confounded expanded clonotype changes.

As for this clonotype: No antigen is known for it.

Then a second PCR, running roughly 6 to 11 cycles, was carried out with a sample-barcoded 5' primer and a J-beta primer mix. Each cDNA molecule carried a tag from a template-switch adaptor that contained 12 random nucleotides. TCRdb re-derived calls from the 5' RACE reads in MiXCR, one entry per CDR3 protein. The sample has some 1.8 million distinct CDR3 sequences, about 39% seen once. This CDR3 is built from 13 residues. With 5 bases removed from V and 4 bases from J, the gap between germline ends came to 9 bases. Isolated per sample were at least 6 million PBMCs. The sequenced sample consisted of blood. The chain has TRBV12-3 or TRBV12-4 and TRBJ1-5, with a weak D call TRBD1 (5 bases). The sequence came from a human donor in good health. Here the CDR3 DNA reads TGTGCCAGCAGTGCAAACAGGAATCAGCCCCAGCATTTT. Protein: CASSANRNQPQHF.